These 21 T cell receptor beta chains share one sample of origin, sequenced in a study of T cells in tuberculosis. Generated by immunoSEQ multiplex PCR, the TCRdb table keeps only in-frame clones and is missing some. The repertoire holds approximately 46,000 clones, with roughly 95% as singletons. Time point defined: new active TB diagnosis, blood taken before or within 7 days of starting treatment. The starting material was PBMCs, obtained at tuberculosis diagnosis. These receptors originate from an adult with tuberculosis.

This rearrangement joins TRBV11-2 to TRBJ2-3, with 10 bases that match TRBD2. The CDR3 is 16 amino acids. CDR1 is SGHAT, CDR2 FQNNGV, per germline. V lost 0 bases and J lost 2; bases outside the gene matches: 2. CDR3 amino acids: CASSLDLAGVTDTQYF. Here the CDR3 DNA reads TGTGCCAGCAGCTTAGATCTAGCGGGGGTCACAGATACGCAGTATTTT.

The gene calls are TRBV7-9 and TRBJ2-3; TRBD1 agrees at 7 bases. V lost 5 bases to trimming and J lost 4 bases; unmatched junction nucleotides: 6. CDR3 length: 14 residues. The germline V gene has CDR1 SEHNR and CDR2 FQNEAQ (reference sequence). The CDR3 DNA follows: TGTGCCAGCAGCCCGACAGGGTATGCAGATACGCAGTATTTT. Its translation: CASSPTGYADTQYF.

The chain combines TRBV6-1 with TRBJ1-2, with 9 bases fitting TRBD1. Germline trimming cut 5 bases from V and 4 bases from J; bases unmatched to any gene: 5. CDR3 size: 14 residues. CDR1 MNHNS and CDR2 SASEGT come from the germline V gene. This CDR3 is CASSLQGAGYGYTF. The CDR3, as DNA: TGTGCCAGCAGTCTACAGGGGGCGGGCTATGGCTACACCTTC.

The genes are TRBV7-2 and TRBJ2-1; TRBD2 is a possible D gene (6 bases). Trimming removed 0 bases from V and 2 bases from J, with 11 bases in between. The CDR3 is 16 amino acids. CDR1 is SGHTA, CDR2 FQGNSA, per germline. The CDR3 bases are TGTGCCAGCAGCTTAGCGCTAGCGATAGCCTACAATGAGCAGTTCTTC. This encodes CASSLALAIAYNEQFF.

The chain has TRBV9 and TRBJ1-4, with 9 bases identical to TRBD1. Germline CDR1 and CDR2: SGDLS and YYNGEE. V gave up 3 bases and J gave up 7 bases; unmatched junction bases: 10. This CDR3 is built from 16 residues. The CDR3 DNA reads as TGTGCCAGCAGCGAAAAGGGGGGACAGGGTGTTGAAAAACTGTTTTTT. Encoded protein: CASSEKGGQGVEKLFF.

The chain employs TRBV30 and TRBJ2-1; no reliable D call. Trimming shortened V by 3 bases and J by 7 bases, and 13 bases separated the two germline ends. The CDR3 runs to 13 residues. Germline assignment: CDR1 GTSNPN and CDR2 SVGIG (reference sequence). CDR3 protein: CAWSHSRWNEQFF. The CDR3 DNA sequence: TGTGCCTGGAGCCATTCACGGTGGAATGAGCAGTTCTTC.

Notes on this clone: Its ends do not fully match the called genes, so a read error is possible. The chain is built from TRBV7-7 and TRBJ2-5; TRBD2 aligns across 7 bases. Germline V gives CDR1 SSHAT, CDR2 FNYEAQ (reference sequence). This CDR3 contains 15 residues. The CDR3 nucleotides read TGTGCTAGCAGCTTAGAGCGGGGCCTCCAAGAGACCCAGTACTTC. Translated: CASSLERGLQETQYF.

The V call is TRBV9, the J call TRBJ2-2, with D possibly TRBD2 on 6 matching bases. CDR1 is SGDLS and CDR2 is YYNGEE in the germline V gene. This CDR3 comprises 16 residues. V was trimmed by 4 bases and J by 2 bases, leaving 15 bases between them. Written as DNA, the CDR3 is TGTGCCAGCAGCCCCCGTCTAGCGCTAAACACCGGGGAGCTGTTTTTT. Protein: CASSPRLALNTGELFF.

The rearrangement joins TRBV9 to TRBJ1-1, with TRBD1 identical over 10 bases. CDR3 length: 14 amino acids. Trimming at V came to 4 bases and at J to 4 bases, leaving 4 bases not matched to a gene. From germline, CDR1 is SGDLS and CDR2 YYNGEE. Here the CDR3 reads CASSPRDRGTEAFF. Here the CDR3 DNA reads TGTGCCAGCAGCCCCCGGGACAGGGGCACTGAAGCTTTCTTT.

The chain employs TRBV30 and TRBJ1-1; 7 positions match TRBD1. Germline V CDR1 and CDR2: GTSNPN, SVGIG (reference sequence). V lost 5 bases and J lost 5; bases outside the gene matches: 2. This CDR3 spans 11 amino acids. DNA of the CDR3: TGTGCCTGGGCACAGGGGACTGAAGCTTTCTTT. It specifies CAWAQGTEAFF.

The chain joins TRBV5-1 to TRBJ1-5; the match to TRBD1 covers 8 bases. The CDR3 runs to 14 residues. Germline V CDR1 and CDR2: SGHRS, YFSETQ. V was clipped by 3 bases and J by 6 bases; unmatched bases: 5. The CDR3 reads CASSSGQGGQPQHF. The CDR3, as DNA: TGCGCCAGCAGCTCTGGACAGGGCGGTCAGCCCCAGCATTTT.

J is TRBJ2-3 and V is TRBV19; 9 positions agree with TRBD2. The CDR3 runs 14 residues. Germline V gives CDR1 LNHDA, CDR2 SQIVND (reference sequence). V lost 9 bases, J lost 0 bases, and 4 bases stayed unmatched. CDR3 DNA sequence: TGTGCCAGCCGGACTAGCGCGAGCACAGATACGCAGTATTTT. Translated, it gives CASRTSASTDTQYF.

V gene TRBV6-5 combines with J gene TRBJ1-5; D ambiguous. This CDR3 is 12 amino acids long. Germline-derived CDR1 and CDR2 are MNHEY and SVGAGI. V was cut by 8 bases and J by 1 base, with 6 bases left in between. CDR3 residues: CASGRSNQPQHF. The CDR3 bases are TGTGCCAGCGGGCGAAGCAATCAGCCCCAGCATTTT.

The chain combines TRBV30 with TRBJ2-7; maybe TRBD1 (5 bases). Deletions cut 4 bases from V and 1 base from J, with 11 bases between. Per the germline V gene, CDR1 is GTSNPN and CDR2 is SVGIG (reference sequence). The CDR3 spans 13 residues. CDR3 DNA: TGTGCCTGGATGGAGCAGGGATCCTACGAGCAGTACTTC. This codes for CAWMEQGSYEQYF.

The chain has TRBV11-2 and TRBJ2-1; D remains unclear. V lost 11 bases and J lost 0, with 20 bases in between. This CDR3 comprises 16 residues. Germline CDR1 and CDR2: SGHAT and FQNNGV. CDR3 region: CASRVPFSSSYNEQFF. CDR3 nucleotide sequence: TGTGCCTCTCGGGTCCCTTTTTCAAGCTCCTACAATGAGCAGTTCTTC.

As for this clone: Mismatch with germline at one junction end may stem from a read error. This chain joins TRBV6-5 and TRBJ1-1; D unclear. Per the germline V gene, CDR1 is MNHEY and CDR2 is SVGAGI. The CDR3 is made up of 14 amino acids. In DNA, the CDR3 is TGTGCCAGCAGTTACTCGCCTCAGAGTAGGGAGAATCTCTTT. Its translation: CASSYSPQSRENLF.

The chain is built from TRBV10-3 and TRBJ2-1; 9 bases fit TRBD2. The CDR3 length is 15 residues. Germline V CDR1 and CDR2: ENHRY, SYGVKD. With V trimmed by 7 bases and J by 8 bases, 12 bases remained unmatched. This chain's CDR3 is CAIKKDLAGRDEQFF. CDR3 coding DNA: TGTGCCATCAAAAAAGATCTAGCGGGAAGGGATGAGCAGTTCTTC.

V is TRBV7-8 and J is TRBJ1-4; maybe TRBD1 (5 bases). The CDR3 extends over 17 amino acids. Germline lookup yields CDR1 SGHVS and CDR2 FQNEAQ. Between the trimmed V and J ends, which lost 2 bases and 6 bases, there was a span of 19 bases. Here the CDR3 DNA reads TGTGCCAGCAGCTTAAGTCCTCGGGGGAAGGTTTATGAAAAACTGTTTTTT. This translates into CASSLSPRGKVYEKLFF.

The rearrangement links TRBV6-1 to TRBJ2-2; no reliable D call. Germline CDR1 MNHNS, CDR2 SASEGT. V lost 2 bases, J lost 10 bases, and 5 bases lay in between. The CDR3 is made up of 11 amino acids. CDR3 bases: TGTGCCAGCAGTGAACCCCTGGAGCTGTTTTTT. It encodes CASSEPLELFF.

The chain links TRBV11-2 to TRBJ2-7; D remains unclear. The CDR3 runs to 15 residues. Germline CDR1 is SGHAT and CDR2 is FQNNGV. Trimming stripped 2 bases from V and 2 bases from J, with 13 bases between. CDR3 in amino acids: CASSLSTFAPYEQYF. The CDR3 region has the DNA TGTGCCAGCAGCTTAAGTACATTCGCCCCCTACGAGCAGTACTTC.

The chain employs TRBV6-5 and TRBJ2-1; the D gene is possibly TRBD2 (6 bases). Trimming stripped 5 bases from V and 7 bases from J, with 18 bases between. The germline V gene encodes CDR1 MNHEY and CDR2 SVGAGI. This CDR3 has 15 amino acids. CDR3 region: CASSPLGSLRNEQFF. In nucleotides, the CDR3 is TGTGCCAGCAGTCCCCTCGGGAGCCTACGAAATGAGCAGTTCTTC.